This TCR beta chain is from a study of blood T cells in healthy people across ages. A remark on this clonotype: As yet, its antigen is unknown.

The donors, all healthy, were Caucasians living in Russia, aged roughly 6 to 100. The CDR3 extends over 14 amino acids. Trimming removed 3 bases from V and 2 bases from J, with 10 bases in between. The germline V gene encodes CDR1 MNHNS and CDR2 SASEGT. Whole-study results and caveats: It was held that the diversity estimates obtained from one million T cells were underestimates.

A sample-barcoded 5' primer and a J-beta primer mix were used in a second PCR of roughly 6 to 12 cycles. A template-switch adaptor that had 12 random nucleotides put a tag on each cDNA molecule. TCRdb reprocessed the 5' RACE reads with MiXCR, giving one entry per CDR3 protein. The sample yields about 1,600,000 distinct CDR3 sequences, roughly 45% seen once. The material sequenced was blood. The source of this sequence is a woman under 30 in good health. V gene TRBV6-1 combines with J gene TRBJ2-5; D not certain. CDR3 sequence (DNA): TGTGCCAGCAGTGATATGGTCGAACAAGAGACCCAGTACTTC. Translated, it gives CASSDMVEQETQYF.